The clone carrying this TCR beta chain was counted at least ten times. The junction departs from the called germline gene at one end, perhaps through a read error. This sample stems from a study of regulatory T cells in long-lasting Graves disease. Study-level information: The term persistent Graves' disease signified upward of 5 years on antithyroid drugs with positive TSH receptor antibodies.

The CDR3 extends over 15 amino acids. Regarding time point: persistent/refractory GD, antithyroid drugs over 5 years with positive TRAb. From RNA extracted from PBMCs, the TCR library was made. The TCR beta library used iRepertoire HTBI primers with Arm-PCR amplification of CDR3. TCRdb re-analysed the multiplex PCR reads in MiXCR, keeping a single row per CDR3 protein. Among 450,000 or so distinct CDR3 sequences listed, about 22% were seen once. This material consisted of peripheral blood mononuclear cells (PBMCs), taken when the disease was refractory, from a patient treated with antithyroid drugs. The sequence came from a female donor with Graves disease. The V gene is TRBV12-3 or TRBV12-4, the J gene TRBJ2-5, with no clear D. The CDR3 loop is CASSLAGEKTETQYF. The CDR3 DNA reads TGTGCCAGCAGCTTAGCTGGAGAGAAGACGGAGACCCAGTACTTC.